This T cell receptor beta chain was retrieved from a study of immune evolution from preneoplasia to lung adenocarcinoma. The protocol was immunoSEQ multiplex PCR, while the TCRdb copy is restricted to in-frame clones and leaves out a portion. Seen here are 4,000 to 6,000 clones, about four fifths observed once, and the top ten hold approximately 14%. Details on this clone: Its antigen is as yet unknown.

The study's findings and limits: Normal lung had the highest top T cell clone frequencies.

Germline V gene data show CDR1 as MGHRA and CDR2 as YSYEKL. The V and J ends lost 0 bases and 2 bases, in that order; junction bases with no gene match: 8. This CDR3 region has 17 residues. Two lung cancer pathologists independently confirmed each histologic diagnosis. V gene TRBV4-1 combines with J gene TRBJ2-7, with 9 bases lining up with TRBD2. Source material: FFPE normal lung tissue adjacent to the tumor. The sequence came from a person aged 50-69 years with lung adenocarcinoma. Here the CDR3 DNA reads TGCGCCAGCAGCCAAGATCTGCCTAGCGGGGTGACCTACGAGCAGTACTTC. Amino acid sequence: CASSQDLPSGVTYEQYF.